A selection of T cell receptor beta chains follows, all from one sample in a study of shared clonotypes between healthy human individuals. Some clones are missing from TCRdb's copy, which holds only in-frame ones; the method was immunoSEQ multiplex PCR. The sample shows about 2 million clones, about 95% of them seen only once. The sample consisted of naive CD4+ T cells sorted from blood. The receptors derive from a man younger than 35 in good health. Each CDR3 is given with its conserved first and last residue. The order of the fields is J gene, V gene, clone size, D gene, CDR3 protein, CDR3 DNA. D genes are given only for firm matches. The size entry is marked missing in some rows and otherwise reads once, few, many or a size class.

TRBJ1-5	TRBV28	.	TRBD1	CASSDSGTGGTQPQHF	TGTGCCAGCAGTGACTCCGGGACAGGGGGAACTCAGCCCCAGCATTTT
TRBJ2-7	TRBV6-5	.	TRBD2	CASSILAGGDEQYF	TGTGCCAGCAGTATTCTAGCGGGAGGGGACGAGCAGTACTTC
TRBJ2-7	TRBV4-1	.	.	CASSSLQPPYEQYF	TGCGCCAGCAGCAGCCTCCAGCCCCCCTACGAGCAGTACTTC
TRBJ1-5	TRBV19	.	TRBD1	CASSRDRVFNQPQHF	TGTGCCAGTAGTCGGGACAGGGTCTTCAATCAGCCCCAGCATTTT
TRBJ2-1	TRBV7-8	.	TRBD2	CASSYGLASLGNEQFF	TGTGCCAGCAGCTACGGACTAGCGAGTTTGGGCAATGAGCAGTTCTTC
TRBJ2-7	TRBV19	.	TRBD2	CASRRSVGAGDRYEQYF	TGTGCCAGTAGACGGTCGGTGGGAGCGGGAGATCGGTACGAGCAGTACTTC
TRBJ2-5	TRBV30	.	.	CAWSMGFQETQYF	TGTGCCTGGAGTATGGGGTTTCAAGAGACCCAGTACTTC
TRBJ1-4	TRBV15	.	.	CATSRARGEKLFF	TGTGCCACCAGCAGAGCACGAGGTGAAAAACTGTTTTTT
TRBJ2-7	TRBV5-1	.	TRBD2	CASSFTAGNYEQYF	TGCGCCAGCAGCTTCACAGCGGGGAACTACGAGCAGTACTTC
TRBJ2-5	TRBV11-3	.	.	CASSLNRLETQYF	TGTGCCAGCAGCTTAAATAGACTAGAGACCCAGTACTTC
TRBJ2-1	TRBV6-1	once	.	CASNRLIFNEQFF	TGTGCCAGCAATCGTTTGATTTTCAATGAGCAGTTCTTC